Sequencing of this T cell receptor (beta chain) was carried out in a study of shared clonotypes between healthy human individuals. Study conclusions and caveats: Rarefaction analysis demonstrated incomplete sorted-subset sequencing notwithstanding large depth. Shared across a few donors were roughly 4.7% of the naive CD4 clonotypes.

The CDR3 is 16 amino acids. Per the germline V gene, CDR1 is SGHAT and CDR2 is FQNNGV. Trimming took 5 bases from V and 2 from J; bases not matched to a gene: 7. Comment on this clone: Its antigen is unknown.

Positively selected for CCR7, the CD45RO-negative cells used as naive CD8 cells excluded terminally differentiated effector memory CD45RA+ cells. The study enrolled healthy HIV-negative adults without recent acute infections or vaccinations as donors. In the original workflow: As immunoSEQ supplied junction-only sequences (without quality scores), filtering differed. Clones were sequenced by immunoSEQ multiplex PCR, and TCRdb holds only the in-frame ones, with some missing. V and J calls plus clone size are reproduced from that table; the DNA served to infer D and trimming. The table records some 2,100,000 clones, about 92% of them present only once.

This clonotype was sampled from a man aged 18 to 30 in good health. Some clones in this sample may be carry-over from other donors' samples. Sample: naive CD8+ T cells from PBMCs. The V and J genes are TRBV11-2 and TRBJ2-3; 10 bases are shared with TRBD1. The CDR3 is CASSQTGTGVTDTQYF. The CDR3 coding sequence is TGTGCCAGCAGCCAGACCGGGACAGGGGTCACAGATACGCAGTATTTT.